Following are 27 T cell receptor beta chains from one sample sequenced in a study of T cell changes during pregnancy in multiple sclerosis. TCRdb's table, derived via immunoSEQ multiplex PCR, lists solely in-frame clones and lacks some. This sample yields 30,000 to 35,000 clones, of which roughly nine tenths are seen a single time; 8% belongs to the top ten. The sample consisted of CD8+ T cells from peripheral blood mononuclear cells, taken before pregnancy. Receptors were obtained from a female donor with multiple sclerosis, enrolled in a pregnancy study.

This clone showed up just a few times. The chain is built from TRBV6-1 and TRBJ2-5; the match to TRBD2 covers 15 bases. V lost 4 bases, J lost 4 bases, and 1 base stayed unmatched. CDR1 is MNHNS and CDR2 is SASEGT in the germline V gene. The CDR3 runs to 15 residues. CDR3 nucleotides: TGTGCCAGCAGTGGGACTAGCGGGGGGGCAGAGACCCAGTACTTC. Its protein product is CASSGTSGGAETQYF.

The chain uses TRBV19 and TRBJ1-1; D perhaps matches TRBD1 (5 bases). The length of the CDR3 is 16 residues. Trimming took 3 bases from V and 2 from J, leaving 16 bases between them. Germline V gene lookup returns CDR1 LNHDA and CDR2 SQIVND (reference sequence). The CDR3 sequence: CASSIFLGGLNTEAFF. CDR3 coding DNA: TGTGCCAGTAGTATCTTTTTGGGGGGACTAAACACTGAAGCTTTCTTT.

This chain joins TRBV5-1 and TRBJ2-7, with D perhaps TRBD2 (5 bases). V dropped 0 bases and J dropped 0 bases, with 7 bases sitting between them. Looked up from germline, CDR1 is SGHRS and CDR2 is YFSETQ. There are 14 residues in the CDR3. The CDR3 DNA sequence: TGCGCCAGCAGCTTGGAGCGGAGCTCCTACGAGCAGTACTTC. Protein sequence: CASSLERSSYEQYF.

The CDR3, as DNA: TGTGCCAGCAGCTTAGTCCAGGAAGCTTTCTTT. Its protein product is CASSLVQEAFF. J is TRBJ1-1 and V is TRBV11-2; D call uncertain. V lost 1 base, J lost 8 bases, and 5 bases lay in between. CDR3 length equals 11 residues. Germline lookup yields CDR1 SGHAT and CDR2 FQNNGV.

This sequence joins TRBV6-5 and TRBJ2-2; D is perhaps TRBD2 (5 bases). The germline V gene has CDR1 MNHEY and CDR2 SVGAGI. The CDR3 has 16 amino acids. V was pared by 2 bases and J by 8 bases, with 18 bases between. As DNA, the CDR3 is TGTGCCAGCAGTTACATCCGGGGAAGTTCCCCGGGGGAGCTGTTTTTT. This translates into CASSYIRGSSPGELFF.

The chain joins TRBV13 to TRBJ2-3, with unresolved D. The V end was cut by 5 bases, the J end by 1 base, with 13 bases between. CDR1 PRHDT and CDR2 FYEKMQ come from the germline V gene (reference sequence). CDR3 length: 15 residues. The CDR3 DNA reads TGTGCCAGCAGCCCTGAACTTCCTGGCACAGATACGCAGTATTTT. Translated: CASSPELPGTDTQYF. Combining the CDR3 with reference TRBV13 and TRBJ2-3 gives the whole variable domain AAGVIQSPRHLIKEKRETATLKCYPIPRHDTVYWYQQGPGQDPQFLISFYEKMQSDKGSIPDRFSAQQFSDYHSELNMSSLELGDSALYFCASSPELPGTDTQYFGPGTRLTVL.

The genes are TRBV29-1 and TRBJ2-6, with 11 positions matching TRBD1. The germline gives CDR1 SQVTM, CDR2 ANQGSEA. J was trimmed by 3 bases and V by 5 bases; bases with no gene match: 3. The CDR3 loop spans 15 amino acids. The CDR3 bases are TGCAGCGTTCAGGACAGGGGGCTTGGGGCCAACGTCCTGACTTTC. Protein sequence: CSVQDRGLGANVLTF.

The rearrangement uses TRBV7-9 and TRBJ1-2; D not resolved. Trimming removed 3 bases at V and 4 bases at J, with 9 bases between. The length of the CDR3 is 13 residues. Per the germline V gene, CDR1 is SEHNR and CDR2 is FQNEAQ (reference sequence). This chain's CDR3 is CASSFAVLYGYTF. Here the CDR3 DNA reads TGTGCCAGCAGCTTCGCGGTTCTCTATGGCTACACCTTC.

V gene TRBV28 combines with J gene TRBJ2-3; 8 bases match TRBD2. Germline CDR1 and CDR2: MDHEN and SYDVKM. This CDR3 has 14 residues. J gave up 1 base and V 3 bases, and 0 bases lay outside the gene matches. This chain's CDR3 is CASSFGGGTDTQYF. CDR3 DNA sequence: TGTGCCAGCAGTTTCGGGGGGGGCACAGATACGCAGTATTTT.

This chain uses TRBV10-3 with TRBJ1-1; 7 bases fit TRBD1. The CDR3 loop spans 15 amino acids. V lost 7 bases and J lost 5; bases outside the gene matches: 13. Germline CDR1 is ENHRY and CDR2 is SYGVKD. CDR3 amino acids: CAITSSQGFTTEAFF. The CDR3 DNA reads as TGTGCCATCACTTCATCACAGGGGTTTACAACTGAAGCTTTCTTT.

V and J are TRBV11-2 and TRBJ2-3, with a possible D match to TRBD2 (6 bases). V was clipped by 1 base and J by 1 base, with 12 bases between them. Germline values: CDR1 SGHAT, CDR2 FQNNGV. CDR3 size: 16 residues. Here the CDR3 reads CASSLAGVAGTDTQYF. In DNA, the CDR3 is TGTGCCAGCAGCTTAGCGGGGGTAGCGGGCACAGATACGCAGTATTTT.

The chain uses TRBV30 and TRBJ2-7, with a possible D match to TRBD1 (6 bases). Trimming cost V 5 bases and J 7 bases, with 12 bases left between them. The CDR3 consists of 11 residues. The germline CDR1 and CDR2 sequences are GTSNPN and SVGIG (reference sequence). The CDR3 here is CAWQTGFEQYF. The DNA of the CDR3 is TGTGCCTGGCAAACAGGGTTTGAGCAGTACTTC. The full variable domain, in which reference TRBV30 and TRBJ2-7 provide the parts outside the CDR3, is SQTIHQWPATLVQPVGSPLSLECTVEGTSNPNLYWYRQAAGRGLQLLFYSVGIGQISSEVPQNLSASRPQDRQFILSSKKLLLSDSGFYLCAWQTGFEQYFGPGTRLTVT.

This clone was seen more than once but under ten times. The J gene is TRBJ2-7, the V gene TRBV7-8, with TRBD1 as a possible D gene (5 bases). The V end lost 5 bases, the J end lost 6 bases, and 11 bases lay between the germline ends. Germline values: CDR1 SGHVS, CDR2 FQNEAQ. The CDR3 sequence is 12 residues long. The CDR3 coding sequence is TGTGCCAGCAGCCCTCAGGGTCGCGAGCAGTACTTC. Translation: CASSPQGREQYF.

V is TRBV4-1 and J is TRBJ2-7, with D possibly TRBD1 on 6 matching bases. CDR3 length: 14 residues. Trimming shortened V by 3 bases and J by 1 base, and 10 bases separated the two germline ends. The germline gives CDR1 MGHRA, CDR2 YSYEKL. The CDR3 DNA is TGCGCCAGCAGCCAGTTAACAGGGTCCTACGAGCAGTACTTC. This gives the protein CASSQLTGSYEQYF.

V and J are TRBV2 and TRBJ1-4, with 9 bases identical to TRBD1. Germline V gene lookup returns CDR1 SNHLY and CDR2 FYNNEI. The ends lost 7 bases at V and 8 bases at J; junction bases unmatched: 14. The CDR3 extends over 16 amino acids. CDR3 residues: CASTPALGQGGEKLFF. Written as DNA, the CDR3 is TGTGCCAGCACCCCCGCTTTGGGACAGGGAGGAGAAAAACTGTTTTTT.

By sample fraction, this clone is medium-sized (0.01 to 0.1%). The rearrangement joins TRBV4-3 to TRBJ2-7, with 8 bases aligning to TRBD1. CDR3 length equals 15 residues. Trimming cost V 1 base and J 2 bases; bases outside gene matches: 4. Germline CDR1 and CDR2: LGHNA and YSLEER. In nucleotides, the CDR3 is TGCGCCAGCAGCCAAGCAGGGGGCCATCCCTACGAGCAGTACTTC. Translation: CASSQAGGHPYEQYF.

V usage is TRBV6-6 and J usage is TRBJ2-1; 7 nucleotides align to TRBD1. The germline gives CDR1 MNHNY, CDR2 SVGAGI (reference sequence). Trimming at V came to 2 bases and at J to 3 bases, leaving 1 base not matched to a gene. The length of the CDR3 is 14 residues. As DNA, the CDR3 is TGTGCCAGCAGTTACGGACAGGACTACAATGAGCAGTTCTTC. Its translation is CASSYGQDYNEQFF.

Here the CDR3 reads CASSPWAGSGNTIYF. In DNA form, the CDR3 reads TGTGCCAGCAGCCCCTGGGCAGGCTCTGGAAACACCATATATTTT. This sequence joins TRBV7-6 and TRBJ1-3; D is unresolved. The CDR3 sequence is 15 residues long. Trimming stripped 5 bases from V and 0 bases from J, with 11 bases between. Germline loops: CDR1 SGHVS, CDR2 FNYEAQ.

The chain has TRBV5-1 and TRBJ1-2, with D tentatively TRBD1 (6 bases). With 4 bases removed from V and 3 bases from J, the gap between germline ends came to 10 bases. CDR1 and CDR2 (germline): SGHRS, YFSETQ. The CDR3 length is 13 residues. CDR3 region: CASSKRQDYGYTF. Written as DNA, the CDR3 is TGCGCCAGCAGCAAGCGACAGGACTATGGCTACACCTTC.

This clone appeared a single time. For the CDR3, the DNA is TGTGCCAGCATGCGGACTAGCCTCGTCAATGAGCAGTTCTTC. This encodes CASMRTSLVNEQFF. The chain joins TRBV6-5 to TRBJ2-1; 8 nucleotides agree with TRBD2. Germline CDR1 and CDR2: MNHEY and SVGAGI. The J segment lost 6 bases and the V segment lost 7 bases, leaving 8 bases of the junction unmatched. The CDR3 spans 14 residues.

The chain links TRBV5-6 to TRBJ1-5; D is unresolved. Deletions cut 5 bases from V and 2 bases from J, with 8 bases between. This CDR3 has 13 amino acids. The germline V gene encodes CDR1 SGHDT and CDR2 YYEEEE. In DNA, the CDR3 is TGTGCCAGCAGTTCGGGTGGCAATCAGCCCCAGCATTTT. Protein product: CASSSGGNQPQHF.

The V gene is TRBV12-1, the J gene TRBJ2-7; the DNA was not used to check the table's D call, TRBD2. TRBV12-1 is labeled a pseudogene. The CDR3 has 14 residues. The CDR3 reads CASSDNPGHYEQYF. CDR3 bases: TGTGCCAGCAGTGATAACCCGGGTCATTACGAGCAGTACTTC.

V usage is TRBV5-4 and J usage is TRBJ2-1, with D perhaps TRBD2 (5 bases). V gave up 0 bases and J gave up 8 bases, with 9 bases separating them. Germline lookup yields CDR1 SGHNT and CDR2 YYREEE (reference sequence). The CDR3 is made up of 13 amino acids. The CDR3 coding sequence is TGTGCCAGCAGCTTGGACCCGAGGGATGAGCAGTTCTTC. Its protein is CASSLDPRDEQFF.

Here the CDR3 reads CASSKDRGRETQYF. The CDR3 bases are TGTGCCAGCAGCAAGGACAGGGGAAGAGAGACCCAGTACTTC. The chain couples TRBV11-2 to TRBJ2-5; 9 bases are shared with TRBD1. Germline V gives CDR1 SGHAT, CDR2 FQNNGV. J was trimmed by 4 bases and V by 5 bases; bases with no gene match: 5. The CDR3 consists of 14 residues.

V and J are TRBV18 and TRBJ1-3; 7 bases map to TRBD1. V was pared by 3 bases and J by 0 bases, with 2 bases of the junction left unmatched. Germline lookup yields CDR1 KGHSH and CDR2 LQKENI. This CDR3 comprises 15 residues. The CDR3 reads CASSPGTVSGNTIYF. The CDR3 DNA is TGTGCCAGCTCACCCGGGACAGTCTCTGGAAACACCATATATTTT.

The chain joins TRBV11-2 to TRBJ1-5; D ambiguous. V was shortened by 1 base and J by 7 bases, with 8 bases between the two germline ends. This CDR3 has 13 amino acids. Germline V gene lookup returns CDR1 SGHAT and CDR2 FQNNGV. The CDR3 DNA follows: TGTGCCAGCAGCTTAGGAAGCGTACAGCCCCAGCATTTT. This codes for CASSLGSVQPQHF.

The chain employs TRBV11-2 and TRBJ2-7; perhaps TRBD1 as D (6 bases). CDR1 SGHAT and CDR2 FQNNGV come from the germline V gene. V lost 4 bases, J lost 9 bases, and 16 bases lay in between. CDR3 length equals 13 residues. CDR3 nucleotides: TGTGCCAGCAGCTACCTTCAGGGGCCTGGGCAGTACTTC. It specifies CASSYLQGPGQYF.